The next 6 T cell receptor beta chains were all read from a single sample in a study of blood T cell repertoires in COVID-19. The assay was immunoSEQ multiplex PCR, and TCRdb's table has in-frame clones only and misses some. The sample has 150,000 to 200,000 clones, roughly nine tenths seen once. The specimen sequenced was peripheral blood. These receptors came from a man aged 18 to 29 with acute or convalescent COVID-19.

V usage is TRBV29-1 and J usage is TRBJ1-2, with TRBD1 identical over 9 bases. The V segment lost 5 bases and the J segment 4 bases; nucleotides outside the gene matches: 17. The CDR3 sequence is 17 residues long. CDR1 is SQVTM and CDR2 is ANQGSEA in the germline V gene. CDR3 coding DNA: TGCAGCGTTACTCGTCTTGGGGGGGACAGGGCTGTCTATGGCTACACCTTC. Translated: CSVTRLGGDRAVYGYTF. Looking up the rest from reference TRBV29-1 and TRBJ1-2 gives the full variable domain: SAVISQKPSRDICQRGTSLTIQCQVDSQVTMMFWYRQQPGQSLTLIATANQGSEATYESGFVIDKFPISRPNLTFSTLTVSNMSPEDSSIYLCSVTRLGGDRAVYGYTFGSGTRLTVV.

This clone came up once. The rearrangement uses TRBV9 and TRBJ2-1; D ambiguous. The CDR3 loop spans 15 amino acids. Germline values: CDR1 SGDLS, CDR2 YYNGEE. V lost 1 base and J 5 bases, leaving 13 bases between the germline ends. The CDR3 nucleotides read TGTGCCAGCAGCGTATCCCTGGCAGAAAACAATGAGCAGTTCTTC. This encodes CASSVSLAENNEQFF.

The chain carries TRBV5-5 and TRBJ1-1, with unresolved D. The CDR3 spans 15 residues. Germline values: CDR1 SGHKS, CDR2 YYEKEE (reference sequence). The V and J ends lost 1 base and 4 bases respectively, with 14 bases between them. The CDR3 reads CASSLPPGRATEAFF. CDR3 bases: TGTGCCAGCAGCTTGCCCCCGGGGAGGGCCACTGAAGCTTTCTTT.

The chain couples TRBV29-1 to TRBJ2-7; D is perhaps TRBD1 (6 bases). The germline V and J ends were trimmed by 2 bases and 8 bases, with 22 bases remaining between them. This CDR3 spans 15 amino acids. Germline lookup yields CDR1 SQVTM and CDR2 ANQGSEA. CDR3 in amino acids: CSVEISLGQGRQQYF. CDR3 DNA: TGCAGCGTTGAAATCTCGTTGGGGCAGGGGCGTCAGCAGTACTTC.

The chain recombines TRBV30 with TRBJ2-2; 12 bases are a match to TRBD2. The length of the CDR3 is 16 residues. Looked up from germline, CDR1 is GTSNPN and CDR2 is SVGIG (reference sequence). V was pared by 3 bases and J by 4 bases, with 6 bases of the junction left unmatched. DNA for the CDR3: TGTGCCTGGAGGCTAGCGGGGGGGCCGGGCACCGGGGAGCTGTTTTTT. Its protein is CAWRLAGGPGTGELFF.

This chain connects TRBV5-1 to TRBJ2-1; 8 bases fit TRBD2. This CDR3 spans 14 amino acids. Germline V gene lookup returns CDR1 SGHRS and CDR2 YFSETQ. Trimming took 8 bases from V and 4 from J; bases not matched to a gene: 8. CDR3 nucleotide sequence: TGCGCCAGAGTGAGCGGGGGCCTGTACAATGAGCAGTTCTTC. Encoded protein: CARVSGGLYNEQFF.